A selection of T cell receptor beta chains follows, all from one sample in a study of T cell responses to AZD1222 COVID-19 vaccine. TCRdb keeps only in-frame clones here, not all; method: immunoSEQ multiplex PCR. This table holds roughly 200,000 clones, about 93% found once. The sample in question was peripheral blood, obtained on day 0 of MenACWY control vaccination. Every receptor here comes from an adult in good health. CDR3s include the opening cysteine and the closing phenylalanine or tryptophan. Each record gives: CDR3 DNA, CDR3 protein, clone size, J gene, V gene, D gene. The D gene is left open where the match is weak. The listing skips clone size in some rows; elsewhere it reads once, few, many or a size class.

TGCGCCAGCAGCCAGGGAACAGGGTTGGTCTATGGCTACACCTTC | CASSQGTGLVYGYTF | NA | TRBJ1-2 | TRBV4-3 | NA
TGTGCCAGTAGTATTGGGTTGAGCAGGCAGAACACTGAAGCTTTCTTT | CASSIGLSRQNTEAFF | NA | TRBJ1-1 | TRBV19 | NA
TGTGCCAGCAGCTTAGATCGCGGGGGTTACAATGAGCAGTTCTTC | CASSLDRGGYNEQFF | NA | TRBJ2-1 | TRBV7-2 | TRBD2
TGTGCCAGTAGTATTGAGGTGTGGGGCTTTAGCACAGATACGCAGTATTTT | CASSIEVWGFSTDTQYF | NA | TRBJ2-3 | TRBV19 | NA
TGTGCCAGCAGTCGACAGCCCTTTGAAGCTTTCTTT | CASSRQPFEAFF | NA | TRBJ1-1 | TRBV12-3/TRBV12-4 | NA
TGTGCCAGCAGCCGGACCACAGGGGATCTCGGCTACACCTTC | CASSRTTGDLGYTF | NA | TRBJ1-2 | TRBV7-2 | TRBD1
TGCGCCAGCAGGGGGACTAGCGGTGAGCAGTTCTTC | CASRGTSGEQFF | once | TRBJ2-1 | TRBV10-1 | TRBD2
TGTGCCAGCAGTTTTCCCCCGACAGGGAATCAGCCCCAGCATTTT | CASSFPPTGNQPQHF | NA | TRBJ1-5 | TRBV28 | TRBD1
TGTGCCAACCCGGACAGGAGCTCCTATAATTCACCCCTCCACTTT | CANPDRSSYNSPLHF | once | TRBJ1-6 | TRBV28 | TRBD1
TGTGCCAGCAGGGGGGGTCTGGATGGCTACACCTTC | CASRGGLDGYTF | NA | TRBJ1-2 | TRBV28 | NA
TGTGCCAGTAGTATGGCTGGACAGGGGGTATGGGAGCAGTACTTC | CASSMAGQGVWEQYF | NA | TRBJ2-7 | TRBV19 | TRBD1
TGTGCCAGCAGTTTAGCAGGGGCCCTAGGACTAGCGGGCTACAATGAGCAGTTCTTC | CASSLAGALGLAGYNEQFF | NA | TRBJ2-1 | TRBV28 | TRBD2
TGTGCCTGGAGTTCTCTACAGGGGAGGGCTGAAGCTTTCTTT | CAWSSLQGRAEAFF | NA | TRBJ1-1 | TRBV30 | TRBD1
TGTGCCAGCAGCTTGATTGGGGGGGACCAAGAGACCCAGTACTTC | CASSLIGGDQETQYF | NA | TRBJ2-5 | TRBV5-6 | TRBD2
TGTGCCAGCAGCGTAGAGGGGACCGGGAATGAAAAACTGTTTTTT | CASSVEGTGNEKLFF | NA | TRBJ1-4 | TRBV9 | NA
TGTGCCAGCAGTTCCTCGGGACAGGTGATGCGCTACACCTTC | CASSSSGQVMRYTF | NA | TRBJ1-2 | TRBV9 | TRBD1
TGTGCCAGCAGTGAGACAGGGTCCTATGGCTACACCTTC | CASSETGSYGYTF | NA | TRBJ1-2 | TRBV12-3/TRBV12-4 | TRBD1